Here is one T cell receptor (beta chain) with its context. What it binds is not known. The sample is drawn from a study of shared clonotypes between healthy human individuals. Sequencing used immunoSEQ multiplex PCR; TCRdb keeps in-frame clones, though not all of them. The sample holds about 1 million clones, about 75% seen once. The donors, all of them Caucasian adults, lived in Nashville, Tennessee. Overall study results and limits: When compared with the clonotypes that were shared by all four sorted-subset donors, the non-shared clonotypes turned out to have lower generation probabilities. Across subsets, estimated richness was generally greater for naive than for memory populations. Shared clonotypes: about 4.6% naive CD4, about 3.5% naive CD8, less than 2.5% memory CD4, about 0.4% memory CD8.

Germline values: CDR1 MNHNS, CDR2 SASEGT. The germline V and J ends were trimmed by 4 bases and 6 bases, with 16 bases remaining between them. The CDR3 contains 14 residues. This chain links TRBV6-1 with TRBJ2-7, with D possibly TRBD2 on 7 matching bases. This receptor was identified in a man in his late teens or twenties in good health. The sample comprised memory CD4+ T cells sorted from blood. Subset specified: CD45RA-negative fraction. The CDR3 DNA sequence: TGTGCCAGCAGTGCCGGGGGAGGGGGTCTCGAGCAGTACTTC. It translates to CASSAGGGGLEQYF.